This TCR beta chain was identified in a study of blood T cell repertoires in COVID-19. Overall study: Researchers got acute and convalescent COVID-19 samples from the United States, Italy and Spain. The analysed material was cDNA or gDNA that came from T cells, B-cell-depleted T cells, or PBMCs.

Using immunoSEQ multiplex PCR, the repertoire was profiled, and TCRdb retains in-frame clones only, with some absent. The sample consists of tens of thousands of clones, roughly 80% of them appearing once. Everyone who took part was about 18 to 90 years old, and they came from 20 to 25 US areas. Clinical history as reported by participants underpinned cohort assignment. With 6 bases clipped from V and 3 bases from J, the junction kept 9 bases outside the gene matches. This CDR3 region has 15 residues. Looked up from germline, CDR1 is WSHSY and CDR2 is SAAADI. Sequencing used PBMCs or T cells enriched from blood (not recorded which). The rearrangement joins TRBV10-2 to TRBJ2-7, with TRBD1 matching 9 bases. This receptor was obtained from a middle-aged woman with acute COVID-19. The CDR3 DNA reads TGCGCCAGCAGGCCCCGACAGGGGGTGGACTACGAGCAGTACTTC. It encodes CASRPRQGVDYEQYF.